This T cell receptor beta chain derives from a study of blood T cell repertoires in COVID-19 (dated by TCRdb to the early 2020s). Background on the whole study: The collaborator samples originated in the United States, Italy and Spain and spanned the acute and convalescent phases of COVID-19. Where available, HLA class I and class II types were obtained from metadata supplied by the sample provider rather than from assay-based typing. The samples were drawn from two sources: the first 160 participants of the ongoing ImmuneRACE study, and 950 to 1,500 subjects contributed by 6 global collaborators. The repertoires were released in a freely available public database meant as a resource for research on the immune response to SARS-CoV-2. The prospective study material was composed of cDNA or gDNA derived from T cells, B-cell-depleted T cells, or PBMCs. The dataset comprised deeply sampled blood TCRbeta repertoires from subjects exposed to, actively infected with, or recovered from COVID-19. A de-identified subject ID, COVID-19 status, age in years and sex were almost always included in the sample metadata. The paper as a whole reports these results and caveats: The quantity of clinical and demographic metadata differed by source and by participant and was supplied without curation.

One collaborating source in Seattle enrolled patients while the patients were actively infected and followed the patients over time throughout the course of disease. Whole blood was collected in K2EDTA tubes by collaborating institutions according to the institutions' own protocols. For TCRbeta analysis, collaborator samples were shipped as frozen whole blood, as isolated PBMCs, or as DNA extracted from either sample type. The junction shows trimming of 8 bases on V and 6 bases on J, plus 20 bases between the germline ends. Taken from cysteine to phenylalanine, the CDR3 has 15 residues. Only the CDR3 DNA is retained, 45 bases long and in frame from the first base. Via the germline V gene, CDR1 is MGHRA and CDR2 YSYEKL. TCRbeta CDR3 regions were amplified from genomic DNA by means of the immunoSEQ Assay, a bias-controlled multiplex PCR. Per the authors' processing: Within the assay, amplification of reference gene primers was used to estimate how many nucleated cells each sample contained. Sequence reads were collapsed and filtered to measure the absolute abundance of every unique TCRbeta CDR3 rearrangement. For each sample, productive Simpson clonality was calculated as the square root of Simpson's diversity index over productive rearrangements. The immuneACCESS repertoire file appears here via TCRdb, limited to in-frame rearrangements. These files lack a portion of the clones; in checked studies, under half of the deficit traces to unresolved V genes, and the cause of the others is not known. The V and J calls and clone size come from that table; D and trimming were worked out from the DNA. Within this sample are around 290,000 clones, with 65% to 90% of them counted one time only. Under 15% of the sample lies in the top ten.

For this clone: Its specific antigen is unknown. Per-nucleotide qualities are absent, and no much larger clonotype sits a single base away.

The sequencing sample was made of peripheral blood. In this chain, TRBV4-1 is recombined with TRBJ2-1; TRBD2 might be the D gene, on 6 matching bases. This TCR was sampled from an older woman with COVID-19, enrolled during active disease. CDR3 loop: CASRSWLGGGNEQFF. The DNA reads TGCGCCAGCCGCAGCTGGTTGGGGGGTGGCAATGAGCAGTTCTTC.